The 18 T cell receptor beta chains below come from one sample, sequenced in a study of cytomegalovirus exposure and HLA in healthy donors. 13 Jbeta primers and 60 Vbeta primers were used for the PCR. Profiling relied on immunoSEQ multiplex PCR, and the TCRdb table lists in-frame clones only, not all of them. Here the sample spans 200,000 to 250,000 clones, approximately 90% being singletons. Sample: PBMCs. Receptors originate from a woman aged 18-29 years in good health and CMV-seronegative.

This clone showed up just once. This chain uses TRBV9 with TRBJ2-1; a possible D gene is TRBD2 (6 bases). V lost 4 bases and J 12 bases, leaving 35 bases between the germline ends. The length of the CDR3 is 19 residues. Per the germline V gene, CDR1 is SGDLS and CDR2 is YYNGEE. CDR3 in amino acids: CASSSHFGERQRTNKGQFF. The CDR3 DNA reads as TGTGCCAGCAGCTCCCATTTCGGGGAGCGGCAGCGGACTAACAAGGGGCAGTTCTTC.

The gene calls are TRBV4-3 and TRBJ1-4; 8 bases map to TRBD1. Losses at the gene ends were 4 bases for V and 5 bases for J; bases not matched to a gene: 6. CDR3 length: 15 amino acids. Germline V gene sequence: CDR1 LGHNA, CDR2 YSLEER. The CDR3 protein is CASSRFDRGNEKLFF. CDR3 nucleotide sequence: TGCGCCAGCAGCCGCTTTGACAGGGGAAATGAAAAACTGTTTTTT.

The rearrangement uses TRBV7-9 and TRBJ1-3, with D uncertain. Trimming removed 3 bases at V and 2 bases at J, with 11 bases between. CDR1 and CDR2 (germline): SEHNR, FQNEAQ (reference sequence). This CDR3 comprises 15 residues. For the CDR3, the DNA is TGTGCCAGCAGCTTTATCGCGTCTCCTGGAAACACCATATATTTT. Its protein product is CASSFIASPGNTIYF.

The CDR3 DNA reads as TGTGCCAGCAGTTACTCGAGCGGGACAGGGGGCACTGAAGCTTTCTTT. Encoded protein: CASSYSSGTGGTEAFF. The chain couples TRBV6-5 to TRBJ1-1, with 11 bases aligning to TRBD1. Germline CDR1 and CDR2: MNHEY and SVGAGI. The J segment lost 4 bases and the V segment lost 0 bases, leaving 4 bases of the junction unmatched. This CDR3 region has 16 residues.

This chain joins TRBV4-3 and TRBJ1-2; weak D call: TRBD1 (5 bases). The CDR3 loop spans 15 amino acids. The V gene lost 4 bases and the J gene lost 4 bases, with 16 bases spanning the gap. Germline values: CDR1 LGHNA, CDR2 YSLEER. The CDR3 region has the DNA TGCGCCAGCAGCCCAGCCCGGGACTCTCGCTATGGCTACACCTTC. Translated, it gives CASSPARDSRYGYTF.

In its sample, this clone was seen once. The gene calls are TRBV5-3 and TRBJ2-1; 10 bases agree with TRBD2. TRBV5-3 is classed as an ORF, of uncertain function. J gave up 8 bases and V 4 bases, and 9 bases lay outside the gene matches. The CDR3 totals 15 residues. CDR3 residues: CARSPRTSGGDEQFF. The CDR3 DNA follows: TGTGCCAGAAGCCCGAGGACTAGCGGTGGAGATGAGCAGTTCTTC.

The J gene is TRBJ2-5, the V gene TRBV2; the match to TRBD1 covers 7 bases. The J call is doubtful: the DNA matches TRBJ2-7 better. CDR1 SNHLY and CDR2 FYNNEI come from the germline V gene. The CDR3 is 16 residues long. The DNA for the CDR3 is TGTGCCAGCAGTCCCGAGCCGGGACAGCACTCCTACGAGCAGTACTTC. The encoded protein is CASSPEPGQHSYEQYF.

The chain employs TRBV7-6 and TRBJ1-5; D gene ambiguous. This CDR3 is 13 amino acids long. Germline loops: CDR1 SGHVS, CDR2 FNYEAQ. V was clipped by 6 bases and J by 4 bases, with 10 bases between them. The CDR3 DNA sequence: TGTGCCAGCAGTGTGGGGAGAAATCAGCCCCAGCATTTT. Encoded protein: CASSVGRNQPQHF.

The rearrangement uses TRBV13 and TRBJ2-3, with 10 bases aligning to TRBD1. Germline CDR1 reads PRHDT; CDR2 reads FYEKMQ (reference sequence). Unmatched junction bases numbered 6, after V lost 4 bases and J lost 2 bases. This CDR3 is built from 16 residues. CDR3 region: CASSSRTGGTTDTQYF. The DNA of the CDR3 is TGTGCCAGCAGCTCTCGGACAGGGGGAACCACAGATACGCAGTATTTT.

The chain is built from TRBV6-1 and TRBJ2-1, with D perhaps TRBD1 (6 bases). The germline CDR1 and CDR2 sequences are MNHNS and SASEGT. This CDR3 is 15 amino acids long. Trimming removed 5 bases at V and 4 bases at J, with 15 bases between. DNA of the CDR3: TGTGCCAGCAGTCCAGGGGACCTTATTTACAATGAGCAGTTCTTC. This codes for CASSPGDLIYNEQFF.

J is TRBJ1-4 and V is TRBV4-2; TRBD1 might be the D (5 bases). CDR1 and CDR2 (germline): LGHNA, YNFKEQ. This CDR3 has 16 amino acids. Trimming removed 0 bases from V and 7 bases from J, with 15 bases in between. The DNA of the CDR3 is TGTGCCAGCAGCCAAGATTATCGCCAGGGTGTTGAAAAACTGTTTTTT. The encoded protein is CASSQDYRQGVEKLFF.

This sequence joins TRBV6-5 and TRBJ1-3; TRBD1 might be the D (5 bases). Looked up from germline, CDR1 is MNHEY and CDR2 is SVGAGI. The CDR3 covers 14 residues. V gave up 5 bases and J gave up 0 bases, with 8 bases separating them. CDR3 bases: TGTGCCAGCAGTCAGACAGACTCTGGAAACACCATATATTTT. Its protein product is CASSQTDSGNTIYF.

J is TRBJ2-6 and V is TRBV19, with TRBD1 matching 8 bases. The length of the CDR3 is 18 residues. The V gene end was trimmed by 6 bases and the J gene end by 1 base; junction bases not matched to a gene: 11. Per germline, CDR1 LNHDA and CDR2 SQIVND (reference sequence). CDR3 DNA sequence: TGTGCCAGTAGGCCATCAAGGACAGGGTTTTCTGGGGCCAACGTCCTGACTTTC. Amino acids: CASRPSRTGFSGANVLTF.

The chain couples TRBV7-9 to TRBJ2-2; TRBD2 might be the D (6 bases). The CDR3 has 14 residues. Germline CDR1 SEHNR, CDR2 FQNEAQ (reference sequence). The germline V and J ends were trimmed by 3 bases and 4 bases, with 9 bases remaining between them. The CDR3 nucleotides read TGTGCCAGCAGCTTCTCCGGGGGCACCGGGGAGCTGTTTTTT. Translating gives CASSFSGGTGELFF.

This clone was detected only once. This chain links TRBV29-1 with TRBJ2-2; no definite D call. The CDR3 loop spans 14 amino acids. CDR1 is SQVTM and CDR2 is ANQGSEA in the germline V gene. Trimming took off 4 bases at V and 0 bases at J, with 9 bases between the two ends. CDR3 sequence reads: CSVGAGTNTGELFF. The CDR3 DNA reads TGCAGCGTTGGGGCAGGCACGAACACCGGGGAGCTGTTTTTT.

The J gene is TRBJ1-1, the V gene TRBV6-5; tentatively, D is TRBD1 (5 bases). The CDR3 consists of 14 residues. V was shortened by 6 bases and J by 6 bases, with 17 bases between the two germline ends. Germline-derived CDR1 and CDR2 are MNHEY and SVGAGI. CDR3 residues: CASSSIRGRSEAFF. The CDR3 DNA reads as TGTGCCAGCAGCTCTATCCGGGGGAGATCTGAAGCTTTCTTT.

This clone was seen only a few times. The chain uses TRBV7-6 and TRBJ1-4; D remains unclear. The CDR3 totals 12 residues. Per the germline V gene, CDR1 is SGHVS and CDR2 is FNYEAQ. Trimming removed 5 bases at V and 14 bases at J, with 15 bases between. The CDR3 bases are TGTGCCAGCAGCGGCCCGGGAGGGAAGCTGTTTTTT. It specifies CASSGPGGKLFF.

A word on this clone: Compared with germline, one end of the junction differs, possibly owing to a read error. At the DNA level, this CDR3 is encoded by other sequences in the same sample as well. The CDR3 loop is CASSLQGTEAFF. The CDR3, as DNA: TGTGCCAGCAGTTTACAGGGGACTGAAGCCTTCTTT. The genes are TRBV6-1 and TRBJ1-1; TRBD1 aligns across 7 bases. This CDR3 has 12 residues. CDR1 is MNHNS and CDR2 is SASEGT in the germline V gene.